This TCR beta chain was found in a study of blood T cell repertoires in COVID-19. Clones were sequenced by immunoSEQ multiplex PCR, and TCRdb holds only the in-frame ones, with some missing. The table lists 95,000 to 150,000 clones, 70% to 85% of them singletons. Germline values: CDR1 LGHDT, CDR2 YNNKEL (reference sequence). There are 18 residues in the CDR3. Unmatched junction bases numbered 14, after V lost 4 bases and J lost 2 bases. This receptor was taken from a woman in her seventies with acute or convalescent COVID-19. The specimen sequenced was peripheral blood. The rearrangement joins TRBV3-1 (or the pseudogene TRBV3-2) to TRBJ2-3; 8 positions agree with TRBD2. CDR3 nucleotides: TGTGCCAGCAGCCCCAAACGGGGGGGTGGGACTACCACAGATACGCAGTATTTT. This translates into CASSPKRGGGTTTDTQYF.